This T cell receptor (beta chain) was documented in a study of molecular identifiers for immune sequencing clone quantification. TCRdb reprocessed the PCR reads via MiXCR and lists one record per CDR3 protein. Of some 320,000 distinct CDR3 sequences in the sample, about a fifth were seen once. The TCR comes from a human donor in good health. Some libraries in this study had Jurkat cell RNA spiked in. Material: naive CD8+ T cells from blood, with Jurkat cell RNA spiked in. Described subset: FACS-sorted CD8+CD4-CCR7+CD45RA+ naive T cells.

The CDR3 protein is CASSASDGGVTDTQYF. DNA of the CDR3: TGTGCCAGCAGCGCCAGTGACGGCGGGGTCACAGATACGCAGTATTTT. This chain links TRBV3-1 with TRBJ2-3; tentative D call: TRBD2 (6 bases). Germline CDR1 LGHDT, CDR2 YNNKEL (reference sequence). V shed 5 bases and J shed 2 bases, with 17 bases lying between them. CDR3 length: 16 amino acids.